Below are 5 T cell receptor beta chains sequenced from a single sample in a study of blood T cell repertoires in COVID-19. Profiling relied on immunoSEQ multiplex PCR, and the TCRdb table lists in-frame clones only, not all of them. The sample records tens of thousands of clones, 84% being singletons. The source material was peripheral blood. These TCRs come from a man aged 45 to 65 with acute or convalescent COVID-19.

CDR3 in amino acids: CASRRGGAQETQYF. Written as DNA, the CDR3 is TGTGCCAGCAGACGCGGGGGGGCCCAAGAGACCCAGTACTTC. V and J are TRBV5-4 and TRBJ2-5; 9 bases match TRBD2. CDR1 and CDR2 (germline): SGHNT, YYREEE (reference sequence). There are 14 residues in the CDR3. V shed 5 bases and J 1 base; nucleotides not matched to a gene: 3.

V is TRBV7-9 and J is TRBJ2-7; D uncertain. V was clipped by 3 bases and J by 4 bases, with 7 bases between them. There are 12 residues in the CDR3. Germline CDR1 SEHNR, CDR2 FQNEAQ (reference sequence). Here the CDR3 DNA reads TGTGCCAGCAGCTTGACATTTTACGAGCAGTACTTC. It translates to CASSLTFYEQYF.

The CDR3: CASRRTSGGVTGELFF. In DNA, the CDR3 is TGTGCCAGCAGGCGGACTAGCGGGGGGGTCACCGGGGAGCTGTTTTTT. The genes are TRBV11-2 and TRBJ2-2; the match to TRBD2 covers 15 bases. This CDR3 comprises 16 residues. The J segment lost 4 bases and the V segment lost 6 bases, leaving 3 bases of the junction unmatched. Germline V CDR1 and CDR2: SGHAT, FQNNGV.

The J gene is TRBJ2-2, the V gene TRBV4-1; 7 nucleotides align to TRBD2. The CDR3 loop spans 17 amino acids. Germline CDR1 is MGHRA and CDR2 is YSYEKL. J lost 4 bases, V lost 6 bases, and 14 bases had no gene match. This chain's CDR3 is CASRLRGQRGGTGELFF. In nucleotides, the CDR3 is TGCGCCAGCAGACTAAGAGGCCAGCGGGGCGGCACCGGGGAGCTGTTTTTT.

The J gene is TRBJ1-5, the V gene TRBV12-3 or TRBV12-4; TRBD1 might be the D (5 bases). CDR3 length equals 13 residues. With 1 base removed from V and 9 bases from J, the gap between germline ends came to 10 bases. The CDR3 loop reads CASSLGGDRPQHF. In nucleotides, the CDR3 is TGTGCCAGCAGTTTAGGGGGGGATCGGCCCCAGCATTTT.